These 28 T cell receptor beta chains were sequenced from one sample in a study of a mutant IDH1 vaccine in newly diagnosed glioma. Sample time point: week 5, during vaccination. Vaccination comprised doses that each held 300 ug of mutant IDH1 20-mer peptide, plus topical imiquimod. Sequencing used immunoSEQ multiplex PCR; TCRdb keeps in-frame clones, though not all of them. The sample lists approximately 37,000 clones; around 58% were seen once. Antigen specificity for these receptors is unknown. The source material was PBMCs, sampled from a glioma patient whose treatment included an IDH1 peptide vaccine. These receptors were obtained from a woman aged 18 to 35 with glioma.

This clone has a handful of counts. In nucleotides, the CDR3 is TGTGCCAGCAGAAACCCCGGGACAGGGGCTTACGAGCAGTACTTC. Translating gives CASRNPGTGAYEQYF. The V gene is TRBV6-6, the J gene TRBJ2-7, with 10 bases aligning to TRBD1. CDR3 length: 15 amino acids. From germline, CDR1 is MNHNY and CDR2 SVGAGI (reference sequence). With 6 bases clipped from V and 4 bases from J, the junction kept 9 bases outside the gene matches.

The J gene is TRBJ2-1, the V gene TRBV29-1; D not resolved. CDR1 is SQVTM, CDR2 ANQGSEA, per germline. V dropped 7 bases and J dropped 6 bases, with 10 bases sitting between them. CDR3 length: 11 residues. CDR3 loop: CSAENSNEQFF. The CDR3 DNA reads TGCAGCGCCGAGAACTCCAATGAGCAGTTCTTC.

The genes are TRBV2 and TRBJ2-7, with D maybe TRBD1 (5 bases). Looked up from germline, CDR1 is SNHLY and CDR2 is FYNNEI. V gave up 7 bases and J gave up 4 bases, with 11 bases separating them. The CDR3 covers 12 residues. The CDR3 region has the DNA TGTGCCAGCAAACAGGTTTCATACGAGCAGTACTTC. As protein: CASKQVSYEQYF. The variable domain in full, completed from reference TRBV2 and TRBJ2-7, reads EPEVTQTPSHQVTQMGQEVILRCVPISNHLYFYWYRQILGQKVEFLVSFYNNEISEKSEIFDDQFSVERPDGSNFTLKIRSTKLEDSAMYFCASKQVSYEQYFGPGTRLTVT.

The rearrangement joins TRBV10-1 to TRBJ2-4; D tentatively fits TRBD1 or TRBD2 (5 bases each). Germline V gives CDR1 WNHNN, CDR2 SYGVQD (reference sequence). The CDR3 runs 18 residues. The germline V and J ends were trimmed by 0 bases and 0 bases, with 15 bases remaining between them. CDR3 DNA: TGCGCCAGCAGTGAGTCGTGGGACCGCCGACTAGCCAAAAACATTCAGTACTTC. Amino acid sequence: CASSESWDRRLAKNIQYF.

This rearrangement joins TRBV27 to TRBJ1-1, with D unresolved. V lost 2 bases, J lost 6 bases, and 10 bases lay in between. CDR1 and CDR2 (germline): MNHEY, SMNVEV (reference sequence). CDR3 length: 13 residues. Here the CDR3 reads CASSLRVHAEAFF. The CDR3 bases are TGTGCCAGCAGTTTAAGGGTCCATGCTGAAGCTTTCTTT.

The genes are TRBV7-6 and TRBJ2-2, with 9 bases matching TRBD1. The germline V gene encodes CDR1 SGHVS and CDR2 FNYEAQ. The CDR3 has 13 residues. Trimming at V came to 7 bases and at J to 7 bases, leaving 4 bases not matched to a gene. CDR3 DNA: TGTGCCAGCAACGGACAGGGGAGCGGGGAGCTGTTTTTT. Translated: CASNGQGSGELFF.

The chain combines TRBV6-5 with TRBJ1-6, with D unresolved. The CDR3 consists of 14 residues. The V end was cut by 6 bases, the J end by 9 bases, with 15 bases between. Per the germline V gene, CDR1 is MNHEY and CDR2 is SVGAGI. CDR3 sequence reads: CASSQGLGSSPLHF. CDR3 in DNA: TGTGCCAGCAGCCAAGGACTGGGGAGTTCACCCCTCCACTTT.

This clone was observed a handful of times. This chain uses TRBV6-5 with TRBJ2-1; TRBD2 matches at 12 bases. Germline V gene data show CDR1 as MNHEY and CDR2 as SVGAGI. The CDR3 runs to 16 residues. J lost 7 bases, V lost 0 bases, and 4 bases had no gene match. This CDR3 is CASSYSLAGGVNEQFF. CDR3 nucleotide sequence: TGTGCCAGCAGTTACTCTCTAGCGGGAGGGGTAAATGAGCAGTTCTTC.

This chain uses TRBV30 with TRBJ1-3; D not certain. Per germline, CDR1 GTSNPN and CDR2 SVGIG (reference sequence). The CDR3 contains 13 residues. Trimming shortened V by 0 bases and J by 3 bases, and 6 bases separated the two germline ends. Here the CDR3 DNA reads TGTGCCTGGAGTGTGTACCTTGGAAACACCATATATTTT. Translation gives CAWSVYLGNTIYF.

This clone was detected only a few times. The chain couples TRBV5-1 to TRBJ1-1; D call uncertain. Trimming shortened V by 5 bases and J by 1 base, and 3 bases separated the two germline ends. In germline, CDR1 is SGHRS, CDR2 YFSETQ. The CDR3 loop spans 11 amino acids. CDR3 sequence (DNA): TGCGCCAGCAGTTCGAACACTGAAGCTTTCTTT. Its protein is CASSSNTEAFF.

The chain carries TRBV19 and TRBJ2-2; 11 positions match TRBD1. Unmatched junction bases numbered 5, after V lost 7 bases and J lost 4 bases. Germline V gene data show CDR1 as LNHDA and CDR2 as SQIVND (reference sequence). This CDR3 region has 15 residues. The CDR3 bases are TGTGCCAGTACCCTTGGGACAGGGGGCACCGGGGAGCTGTTTTTT. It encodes CASTLGTGGTGELFF.

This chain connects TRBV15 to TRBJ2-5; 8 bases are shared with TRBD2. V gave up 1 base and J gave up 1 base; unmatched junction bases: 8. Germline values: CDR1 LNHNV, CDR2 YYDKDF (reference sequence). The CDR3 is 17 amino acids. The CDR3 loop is CATSRVGSGALQETQYF. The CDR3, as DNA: TGTGCCACCAGCAGAGTTGGTAGCGGGGCGCTCCAAGAGACCCAGTACTTC.

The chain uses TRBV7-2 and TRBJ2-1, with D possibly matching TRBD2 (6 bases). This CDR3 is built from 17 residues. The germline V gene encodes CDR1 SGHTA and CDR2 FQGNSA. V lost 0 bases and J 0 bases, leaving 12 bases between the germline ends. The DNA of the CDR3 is TGTGCCAGCAGCTTAGCTAGCGGACCTAGCTCCTACAATGAGCAGTTCTTC. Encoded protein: CASSLASGPSSYNEQFF.

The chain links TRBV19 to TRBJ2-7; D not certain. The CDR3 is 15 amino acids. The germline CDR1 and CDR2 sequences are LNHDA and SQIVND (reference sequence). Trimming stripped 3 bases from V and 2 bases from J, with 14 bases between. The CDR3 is CASSIGVHTTYEQYF. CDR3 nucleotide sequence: TGTGCCAGTAGTATTGGGGTTCATACGACCTACGAGCAGTACTTC.

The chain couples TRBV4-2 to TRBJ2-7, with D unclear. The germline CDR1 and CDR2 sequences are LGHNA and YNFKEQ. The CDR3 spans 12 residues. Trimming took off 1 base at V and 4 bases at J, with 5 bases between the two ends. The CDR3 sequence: CASSQVSYEQYF. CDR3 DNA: TGTGCCAGCAGCCAAGTTTCATACGAGCAGTACTTC.

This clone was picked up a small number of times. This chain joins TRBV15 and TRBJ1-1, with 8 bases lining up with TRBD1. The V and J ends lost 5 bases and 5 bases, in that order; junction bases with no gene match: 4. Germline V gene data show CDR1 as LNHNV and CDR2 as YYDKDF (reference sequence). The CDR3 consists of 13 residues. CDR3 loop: CATSRTGGTEAFF. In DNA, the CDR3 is TGTGCCACCAGCCGAACAGGGGGGACTGAAGCTTTCTTT.

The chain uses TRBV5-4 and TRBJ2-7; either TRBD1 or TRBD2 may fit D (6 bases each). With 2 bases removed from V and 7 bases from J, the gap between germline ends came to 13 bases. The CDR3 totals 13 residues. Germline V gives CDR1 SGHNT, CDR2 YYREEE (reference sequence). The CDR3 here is CASSFSGAGEQYF. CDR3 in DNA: TGTGCCAGCAGCTTCTCGGGGGCGGGGGAGCAGTACTTC.

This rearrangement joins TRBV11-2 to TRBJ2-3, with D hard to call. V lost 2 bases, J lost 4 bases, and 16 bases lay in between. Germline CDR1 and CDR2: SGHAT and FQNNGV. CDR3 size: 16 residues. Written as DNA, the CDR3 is TGTGCCAGCAGCTTACGGTGGGAACCTCCTTCAGATACGCAGTATTTT. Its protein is CASSLRWEPPSDTQYF.

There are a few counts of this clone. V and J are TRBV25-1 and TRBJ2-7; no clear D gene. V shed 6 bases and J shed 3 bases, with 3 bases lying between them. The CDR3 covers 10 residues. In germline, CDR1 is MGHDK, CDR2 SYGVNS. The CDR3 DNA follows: TGTGCCAGCAGCGACTACGAGCAGTACTTC. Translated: CASSDYEQYF.

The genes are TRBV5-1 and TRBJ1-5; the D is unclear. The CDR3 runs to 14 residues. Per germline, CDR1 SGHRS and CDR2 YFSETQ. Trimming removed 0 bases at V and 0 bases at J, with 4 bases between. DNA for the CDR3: TGCGCCAGCAGCTTGGAAGGTAGCAATCAGCCCCAGCATTTT. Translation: CASSLEGSNQPQHF. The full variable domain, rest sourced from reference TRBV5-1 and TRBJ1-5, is KAGVTQTPRYLIKTRGQQVTLSCSPISGHRSVSWYQQTPGQGLQFLFEYFSETQRNKGNFPGRFSGRQFSNSRSEMNVSTLELGDSALYLCASSLEGSNQPQHFGDGTRLSIL.

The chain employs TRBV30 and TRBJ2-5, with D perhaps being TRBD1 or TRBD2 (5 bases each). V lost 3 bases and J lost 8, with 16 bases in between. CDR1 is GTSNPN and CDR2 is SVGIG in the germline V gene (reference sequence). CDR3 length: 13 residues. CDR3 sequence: CAWSTGTRPTQYF. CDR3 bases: TGTGCCTGGAGCACCGGGACCCGGCCCACCCAGTACTTC.

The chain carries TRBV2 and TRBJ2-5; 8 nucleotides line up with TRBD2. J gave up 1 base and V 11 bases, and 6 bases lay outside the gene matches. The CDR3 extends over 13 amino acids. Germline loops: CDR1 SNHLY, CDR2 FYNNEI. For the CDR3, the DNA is TGTGCCCGCGTGGCGGGGGGCCAAGAGACCCAGTACTTC. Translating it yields CARVAGGQETQYF.

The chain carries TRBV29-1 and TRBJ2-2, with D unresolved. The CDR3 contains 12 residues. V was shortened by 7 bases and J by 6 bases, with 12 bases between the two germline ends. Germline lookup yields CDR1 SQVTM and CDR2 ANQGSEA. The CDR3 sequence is CSARRAPGELFF. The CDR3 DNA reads TGCAGCGCCCGCCGGGCACCCGGGGAGCTGTTTTTT.

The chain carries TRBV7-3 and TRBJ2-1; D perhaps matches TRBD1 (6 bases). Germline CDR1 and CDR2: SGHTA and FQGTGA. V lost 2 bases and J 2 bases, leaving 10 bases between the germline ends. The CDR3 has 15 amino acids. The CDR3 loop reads CASSLAGATYNEQFF. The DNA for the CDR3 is TGTGCCAGCAGCTTAGCAGGGGCCACCTACAATGAGCAGTTCTTC.

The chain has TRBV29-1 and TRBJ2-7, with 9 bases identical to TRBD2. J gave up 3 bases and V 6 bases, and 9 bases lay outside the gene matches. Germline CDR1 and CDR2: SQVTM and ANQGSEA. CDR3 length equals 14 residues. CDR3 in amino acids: CSVPLAGSIYEQYF. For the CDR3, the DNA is TGCAGCGTCCCTCTAGCGGGAAGCATCTACGAGCAGTACTTC.

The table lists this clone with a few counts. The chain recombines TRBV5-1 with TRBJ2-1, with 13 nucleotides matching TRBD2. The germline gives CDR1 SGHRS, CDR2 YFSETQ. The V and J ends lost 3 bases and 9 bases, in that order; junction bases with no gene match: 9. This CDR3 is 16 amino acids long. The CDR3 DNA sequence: TGCGCCAGCAGCTCTTTACTAGCGGGGGGGCCCAGTGAGCAGTTCTTC. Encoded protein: CASSSLLAGGPSEQFF. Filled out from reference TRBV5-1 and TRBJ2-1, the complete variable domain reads KAGVTQTPRYLIKTRGQQVTLSCSPISGHRSVSWYQQTPGQGLQFLFEYFSETQRNKGNFPGRFSGRQFSNSRSEMNVSTLELGDSALYLCASSSLLAGGPSEQFFGPGTRLTVL.

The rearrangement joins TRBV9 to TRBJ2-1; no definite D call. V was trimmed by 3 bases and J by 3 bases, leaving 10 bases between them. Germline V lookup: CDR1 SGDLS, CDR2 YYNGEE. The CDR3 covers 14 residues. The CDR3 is CASSGPGNYNEQFF. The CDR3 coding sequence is TGTGCCAGCAGCGGACCTGGTAACTACAATGAGCAGTTCTTC.

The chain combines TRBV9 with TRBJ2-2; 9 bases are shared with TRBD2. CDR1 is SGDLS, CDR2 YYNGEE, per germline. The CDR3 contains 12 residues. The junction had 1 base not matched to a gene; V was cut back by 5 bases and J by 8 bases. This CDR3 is CASSLAGGELFF. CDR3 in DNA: TGTGCCAGCAGTCTAGCGGGAGGGGAGCTGTTTTTT.